The clone carrying this T cell receptor beta chain was seen more than once but under ten times. This specimen comes from a study of cytomegalovirus exposure and HLA in healthy donors. Background on the study: An early release of data contained tens of millions of unique TCRs, which came from HLA-typed donors.

PCR was performed using 60 Vbeta and 13 Jbeta primers. Profiling relied on immunoSEQ multiplex PCR, and the TCRdb table lists in-frame clones only, not all of them. This table has more than 150,000 clones, nearly 80% appearing once. This CDR3 has 17 residues. The germline V gene encodes CDR1 PRHDT and CDR2 FYEKMQ (reference sequence). The V and J ends lost 5 bases and 5 bases, in that order; junction bases with no gene match: 7. This TCR derives from a man aged 50 or older in good health and CMV-seropositive. Material for sequencing was PBMCs. The chain employs TRBV13 and TRBJ2-1; TRBD2 aligns across 15 bases. The CDR3: CASSSPGLAGGNNEQFF. CDR3 coding DNA: TGTGCCAGCAGCAGCCCGGGACTAGCGGGGGGAAACAATGAGCAGTTCTTC.